This paragraph reports one T cell receptor beta chain. The antigen is not known. TCRdb re-called the reads with MiXCR, one entry per CDR3 protein. Among about 35,000 distinct CDR3 sequences, less than 60% were seen once, and the ten largest hold 90%. This sample was taken from a study of T cell repertoires in cytomegalovirus infection. Study-level background: In public TCR beta signatures, there were indications of both CMV infection and matching HLA type.

The CDR3 contains 11 residues. The junction had 5 bases not matched to a gene; V was cut back by 9 bases and J by 8 bases. Germline V gene sequence: CDR1 SGHRS, CDR2 YFSETQ. This TCR was recovered from a human donor in good health (CMV status not recorded). Some clones in this sample may be carry-over from other donors' samples. V usage is TRBV5-1 and J usage is TRBJ2-1; 7 positions agree with TRBD1. This sample comprised CD8+ T cells from cultured PBMCs, obtained from culture after CMV antigen stimulation. The CDR3 coding sequence is TGCGCCATTGCCCAGGGGGATGAGCAGTTCTTC. It codes for CAIAQGDEQFF.